The T cell receptor (beta chain) under discussion was sequenced for a study of T cell responses to AZD1222 COVID-19 vaccine. Overall study results and limits: The donors showed a predominance of white British ancestry and of females, with possible underestimation of clonal diversity.

A word on this clone: Antigen unknown.

With 6 bases removed from V and 9 bases from J, the gap between germline ends came to 15 bases. In germline, CDR1 is MNHEY, CDR2 SMNVEV (reference sequence). CDR3 length: 14 residues. Using immunoSEQ multiplex PCR, the repertoire was profiled, and TCRdb retains in-frame clones only, with some absent. The repertoire includes about 75,000 clones, approximately 90% of them detected once, and over 8% sits in the top ten. The sample in question was peripheral blood, obtained 28 days after the second dose of the MenACWY control vaccine. This clonotype originated in an adult who received the MenACWY meningococcal vaccine as a control. The J gene is TRBJ1-6, the V gene TRBV27; D ambiguous. CDR3 DNA sequence: TGTGCCAGCAGCAAACCCGGACTCGCTTCACCCCTCCACTTT. Its translation is CASSKPGLASPLHF.